This T cell receptor beta chain comes out of a study of T cell changes during pregnancy in multiple sclerosis. The table came from immunoSEQ multiplex PCR; TCRdb's copy has only in-frame clones and leaves some out. The sample has 90,000 to 120,000 clones, around 90% seen once. This sequence was found in a female donor in good health, enrolled as a control in a pregnancy study. This specimen consisted of peripheral blood, obtained in the third trimester of pregnancy.

The CDR3 region is CASSWGQGLNQAFF. For the CDR3, the DNA is TGTGCCAGCAGCTGGGGACAGGGTTTAAATCAAGCTTTCTTT. V usage is TRBV5-6 and J usage is TRBJ1-1, with 9 bases fitting TRBD1. The CDR3 loop spans 14 amino acids. Germline V gives CDR1 SGHDT, CDR2 YYEEEE. V trimming: 3 bases; J trimming: 9 bases; junction bases outside the gene matches: 9.